This TCR beta chain derives from a study of human T cells and chemical hapten exposure. Study context: Slight differences in pooled library volume were the main source of varying TCR yields across samples.

V lost 6 bases to trimming and J lost 0 bases, with 12 bases between them. The germline gives CDR1 MNHEY, CDR2 SVGAGI. The CDR3 runs 15 residues. The time point was: patch test 1, 2 weeks after DPC sensitization. Treatment described: therapeutic diphenylcyclopropenone sensitization with weekly scalp DPC. TCRdb re-analysed the RACE reads in MiXCR, keeping a single row per CDR3 protein. The data show roughly 380,000 distinct CDR3 sequences, with more than 4.5% seen just once and 2% to 2.5% held by the top ten. The receptor comes from a woman in her forties or fifties with alopecia areata. Some clones in this sample may be carry-over from other donors' samples. The V and J genes are TRBV6-5 and TRBJ1-5, with D possibly TRBD1 on 5 matching bases. Sequencing used whole blood, obtained in connection with sensitization to the hapten diphenylcyclopropenone (DPC). CDR3 sequence reads: CASRITGFSNQPQHF. In DNA, the CDR3 is TGTGCCAGCAGAATTACAGGATTTAGCAATCAGCCCCAGCATTTT.